The rows below give T cell receptor beta chains drawn from one sample of a study of blood T cell repertoires in COVID-19. Generated by immunoSEQ multiplex PCR, the TCRdb table keeps only in-frame clones and is missing some. This table has 250,000 to 300,000 clones, about nine tenths appearing once. What was sequenced was peripheral blood. Source of these receptors: a man aged 45-60 years with acute or convalescent COVID-19. Each CDR3 is given with its conserved first and last residue. A D gene is named only where the DNA matches it firmly. A clone size is listed for some rows: how often the clone was seen (once, few, many), or a class if it is expanded.

TRBV7-6	.	TRBJ2-2	.	CASSPSTGELFF	TGTGCCAGCAGCCCAAGTACTGGGGAGCTGTTTTTT
TRBV19	TRBD1	TRBJ2-2	.	CASKWDRSTGELFF	TGTGCCAGTAAATGGGACAGATCCACCGGGGAGCTGTTTTTT
TRBV29-1	TRBD1	TRBJ2-2	.	CSVGAHRGATGELFF	TGCAGCGTTGGGGCGCACAGGGGGGCCACCGGGGAGCTGTTTTTT
TRBV9	.	TRBJ2-4	.	CASSRLKVALQYF	TGTGCCAGCAGCCGCCTTAAGGTAGCCCTTCAGTACTTC
TRBV5-5	TRBD1	TRBJ1-4	.	CASSLEVRGQANEKLFF	TGTGCCAGCAGCTTGGAAGTCAGGGGGCAAGCTAATGAAAAACTGTTTTTT
TRBV21-1	.	TRBJ2-7	.	CASSKGTANVTYEQYF	TGTGCCAGCAGCAAAGGAACAGCTAACGTCACCTACGAGCAGTACTTC
TRBV6-5	TRBD2	TRBJ2-5	.	CASHTSGGPQETQYF	TGTGCCAGTCACACTAGCGGGGGCCCGCAAGAGACCCAGTACTTC
TRBV9	.	TRBJ2-4	.	CASSGGGGNIQYF	TGTGCCAGCAGCGGGGGAGGGGGGAACATTCAGTACTTC
TRBV5-1	TRBD1	TRBJ2-1	.	CASSLGTGPYNEQFF	TGCGCCAGCAGCTTAGGGACAGGGCCCTACAATGAGCAGTTCTTC
TRBV9	TRBD1	TRBJ2-2	few	CASGTGVTGELFF	TGTGCCAGCGGGACAGGAGTGACCGGGGAGCTGTTTTTT
TRBV5-1	.	TRBJ2-5	.	CASSLVAGVLETQYF	TGCGCCAGCAGCTTGGTGGCAGGGGTTTTGGAGACCCAGTACTTC
TRBV2	.	TRBJ1-5	.	CASRDYRNQPQHF	TGTGCCAGCAGAGATTACAGGAATCAGCCCCAGCATTTT
TRBV5-8	TRBD1	TRBJ1-1	.	CASSPGRGVNTEAFF	TGTGCCAGCAGCCCCGGCAGGGGGGTAAACACTGAAGCTTTCTTT
TRBV7-3	TRBD1	TRBJ2-3	.	CASSLTGGRPDTQYF	TGTGCCAGCAGCCTAACAGGGGGCAGACCAGATACGCAGTATTTT
TRBV6-4	.	TRBJ2-6	.	CASSDSASGANVLTF	TGTGCCAGCAGTGACTCAGCCTCTGGGGCCAACGTCCTGACTTTC
TRBV21-1	.	TRBJ1-1	once	CASSMALPRTEAFF	TGTGCCAGCAGCATGGCACTGCCGCGGACTGAAGCTTTCTTT
TRBV5-1	.	TRBJ2-7	once	CASRLDSLSYEQYF	TGCGCCAGCAGGTTGGACAGCCTCTCCTACGAGCAGTACTTC
TRBV2	TRBD1	TRBJ1-2	.	CASETGAGGYTF	TGTGCCAGCGAAACAGGGGCTGGTGGCTACACCTTC
TRBV12-3/TRBV12-4	.	TRBJ1-1	.	CASSLSGINEAFF	TGTGCCAGCAGTCTCTCCGGGATTAATGAAGCTTTCTTT
TRBV7-9	.	TRBJ2-7	.	CASIGQSYEQYF	TGTGCCAGCATCGGACAGTCCTACGAGCAGTACTTC
TRBV10-1	TRBD1	TRBJ2-7	.	CASSPMGTGTYEQYF	TGCGCCAGCAGCCCAATGGGGACAGGGACCTACGAGCAGTACTTC
TRBV7-2	.	TRBJ1-5	.	CASSLALGDGIWPQHF	TGTGCCAGCAGCTTAGCGCTAGGGGATGGGATTTGGCCCCAGCATTTT
TRBV5-1	TRBD1	TRBJ2-7	.	CASSSRPGQTYEQYF	TGCGCCAGCAGCTCCAGGCCGGGACAGACCTACGAGCAGTACTTC
TRBV6-2/TRBV6-3	TRBD1	TRBJ1-1	.	CASSINRGRTEAFF	TGTGCCAGCAGCATAAACAGGGGGCGGACTGAAGCTTTCTTT
TRBV10-3	.	TRBJ2-6	.	CAISRVSGANVLTF	TGTGCCATCAGCCGGGTCTCTGGGGCCAACGTCCTGACTTTC
TRBV30	TRBD2	TRBJ2-1	.	CAWSPPPGGTSREQFF	TGTGCCTGGAGTCCCCCCCCGGGGGGGACCTCCCGTGAGCAGTTCTTC
TRBV7-6	.	TRBJ2-3	.	CASSYPGDTQYF	TGTGCCAGCAGCTACCCGGGAGATACGCAGTATTTT
TRBV6-5	.	TRBJ1-2	few	CASRTGRGYTF	TGTGCCAGCAGAACAGGGCGCGGCTACACCTTC
TRBV27	.	TRBJ1-1	.	CASSFGSPGSIGHTEAFF	TGTGCCAGCAGTTTTGGGTCACCAGGGTCGATCGGGCACACTGAAGCTTTCTTT
TRBV2	.	TRBJ1-1	.	CASSEASTEAFF	TGTGCCAGCAGTGAAGCCAGTACTGAAGCTTTCTTT
TRBV7-2	.	TRBJ1-1	.	CASSFSTVYTEAFF	TGTGCCAGCAGCTTTTCGACAGTATACACTGAAGCTTTCTTT
TRBV5-8	TRBD1	TRBJ1-1	.	CAGDRGIVTEAFF	TGTGCCGGAGACAGGGGGATAGTGACTGAAGCTTTCTTT
TRBV29-1	.	TRBJ2-3	.	CSVEGRGQDTQYF	TGCAGCGTTGAAGGGCGGGGGCAGGATACGCAGTATTTT
TRBV30	.	TRBJ1-2	.	CAWSVGGGYGYTF	TGTGCCTGGAGTGTTGGGGGAGGCTATGGCTACACCTTC
TRBV4-1	TRBD2	TRBJ2-5	.	CASRPSGGPKETQYF	TGCGCCAGCAGACCTAGCGGGGGCCCGAAAGAGACCCAGTACTTC
TRBV12-3/TRBV12-4	.	TRBJ2-7	few	CASSLVYEQYF	TGTGCCAGCAGTCTCGTGTACGAGCAGTACTTC
TRBV7-2	.	TRBJ2-2	.	CASRLFTGNTGELFF	TGTGCCAGCAGACTTTTTACGGGGAACACCGGGGAGCTGTTTTTT
TRBV2	.	TRBJ2-5	.	CASSIGRDGGEETQYF	TGTGCCAGCAGCATCGGTAGGGACGGAGGGGAAGAGACCCAGTACTTC
TRBV5-1	.	TRBJ1-4	.	CASSSTVSREKLFF	TGCGCCAGCAGCTCGACAGTCTCCAGGGAAAAACTGTTTTTT
TRBV19	TRBD1	TRBJ2-7	.	CASSPHDRGNSYEQYF	TGTGCCAGTAGTCCACATGACAGGGGGAACTCCTACGAGCAGTACTTC
TRBV20-1	.	TRBJ2-7	.	CSAGQSEQYF	TGCAGTGCTGGACAATCCGAGCAGTACTTC
TRBV18	TRBD2	TRBJ2-2	.	CASSPKGGVNTGELFF	TGTGCCAGCTCACCAAAGGGAGGGGTGAACACCGGGGAGCTGTTTTTT
TRBV2	TRBD2	TRBJ2-5	few	CASSARLAGVWETQYF	TGTGCCAGCAGTGCCCGGCTAGCGGGTGTATGGGAGACCCAGTACTTC